This T cell receptor beta chain comes out of a study of cytomegalovirus exposure and HLA in healthy donors. General study findings and limits: In a later analysis, common viral pathogens appeared linked to several of the most significant clusters.

With respect to this clone: Antigen: not known. This CDR3 is also generated by other DNA sequences in the sample.

A multiplex PCR was run with 60 Vbeta primers and 13 Jbeta primers. Generated by immunoSEQ multiplex PCR, the TCRdb table keeps only in-frame clones and is missing some. The profile shows under 70,000 clones, over 55% of them singletons. Trimming pared 2 bases from V and 2 bases from J, leaving 6 bases between. The CDR3 runs 13 residues. Germline V CDR1 and CDR2: KGHSH, LQKENI. The receptor was isolated from a man in his forties or fifties in good health and CMV-seropositive. This chain uses TRBV18 with TRBJ2-5, with unresolved D. The material sequenced was PBMCs. In DNA form, the CDR3 reads TGTGCCAGCTCACCAGGCCAGCAAGAGACCCAGTACTTC. It codes for CASSPGQQETQYF. Based on the CDR3 plus reference TRBV18 and TRBJ2-5, the full variable domain is NAGVMQNPRHLVRRRGQEARLRCSPMKGHSHVYWYRQLPEEGLKFMVYLQKENIIDESGMPKERFSAEFPKEGPSILRIQQVVRGDSAAYFCASSPGQQETQYFGPGTRLLVL.